A selection of T cell receptor beta chains follows, all from one sample in a study of blood T cell repertoires in COVID-19. Clones were sequenced by immunoSEQ multiplex PCR, and TCRdb holds only the in-frame ones, with some missing. The sample includes some 460,000 clones, approximately 90% of them seen just once. Sequenced input: peripheral blood. These receptors all stem from a woman aged 25-40 years with acute or convalescent COVID-19. The CDR3 runs from the conserved cysteine through the conserved F or W. Each record gives: V gene, CDR3 length, D gene, clone size, J gene, CDR3 DNA, CDR3 protein. D genes are given only for firm matches. The listing skips clone size in some rows; elsewhere it reads once, few, many or a size class.

TRBV28	16	TRBD1	.	TRBJ1-5	TGTGCCAGCAGTCCAACCCTCGACAGGGACAATCAGCCCCAGCATTTT	CASSPTLDRDNQPQHF
TRBV27	15	.	once	TRBJ2-1	TGTGCCAGCAGTTTGATACAGGGCGGCTACAATGAGCAGTTCTTC	CASSLIQGGYNEQFF
TRBV6-5	16	.	once	TRBJ2-1	TGTGCCAGCAGTTACTCTCCTGGCGGGGTCTACAATGAGCAGTTCTTC	CASSYSPGGVYNEQFF
TRBV5-5	12	.	.	TRBJ2-7	TGTGCCAGCAGCTATGGCACCTACGAGCAGTACTTC	CASSYGTYEQYF
TRBV5-5	15	.	.	TRBJ1-3	TGTGCCAGCAGCTTAGGTCAGGTCTCTGGAAACACCATATATTTT	CASSLGQVSGNTIYF
TRBV4-2	15	TRBD2	.	TRBJ2-5	TGTGCCAGCAGCCAAGTAGCGGGGGGGAGGGAGACCCAGTACTTC	CASSQVAGGRETQYF
TRBV10-2	14	TRBD1	.	TRBJ2-7	TGCGCCAGCAGAGAGGGGGCCGGGTCCTACGAGCAGTACTTC	CASREGAGSYEQYF
TRBV6-1	14	.	.	TRBJ1-6	TGTGCCAGCAGTGAACCAGGGCCCTATTCACCCCTCCACTTT	CASSEPGPYSPLHF
TRBV6-7	17	TRBD2	.	TRBJ2-5	TGTGCCAGCAGGGAAGGACTAGCGGGGGTCCCAGAAGAGACCCAGTACTTC	CASREGLAGVPEETQYF
TRBV11-2	14	TRBD1	.	TRBJ1-4	TGTGCCAGCAGCCGGACAGGGTTATATGAAAAACTGTTTTTT	CASSRTGLYEKLFF
TRBV2	16	TRBD2	.	TRBJ2-1	TGTGCCAGCAGTGAGGCGGGGGGGCCCGCCTACAATGAGCAGTTCTTC	CASSEAGGPAYNEQFF
TRBV28	12	.	.	TRBJ1-1	TGTGCCAGCAGGCCTGCGGGGACTGAAGCTTTCTTT	CASRPAGTEAFF
TRBV5-1	16	TRBD2	once	TRBJ2-3	TGCGCCAGCAGCTCTCTAGCGGGGGGGCAGGGAGATACGCAGTATTTT	CASSSLAGGQGDTQYF
TRBV2	12	.	.	TRBJ1-2	TGTGCCAGCAGCCAGGGACAAGGTGGCTACACCTTC	CASSQGQGGYTF
TRBV11-2	14	.	.	TRBJ2-7	TGTGCCAGCAGCTACGCCCGGGACAACTACGAGCAGTACTTC	CASSYARDNYEQYF
TRBV3-1/TRBV3-2	16	.	.	TRBJ1-6	TGTGCCAGCAGCCAAGAACTCCGACAGCCTAATTCACCCCTCCACTTT	CASSQELRQPNSPLHF
TRBV21-1	13	.	.	TRBJ1-5	TGTGCCAGCAGCCGGGACAGGTGTCAGCCCCAGCATTTT	CASSRDRCQPQHF
TRBV10-1	13	TRBD1	.	TRBJ1-4	TGCGCCAGCGACAGGGATCGTGATGAAAAACTGTTTTTT	CASDRDRDEKLFF
TRBV9	15	.	.	TRBJ1-1	TGTGCCAGCAGCGTTTCCGACGGTGACTTCACTGAAGCTTTCTTT	CASSVSDGDFTEAFF
TRBV20-1	16	TRBD2	once	TRBJ2-7	TGCAGTGCTAGTCTAGCGGTGACACCCCAAGCCTACGAGCAGTACTTC	CSASLAVTPQAYEQYF
TRBV6-6	15	.	.	TRBJ1-3	TGTGCCAGCAGTTACCAACAGGGTGCTGGAAACACCATATATTTT	CASSYQQGAGNTIYF
TRBV11-2	15	.	.	TRBJ2-4	TGTGCCAGCAGCGTGGTAATAGGGGGGGAAAACATTCAGTACTTC	CASSVVIGGENIQYF
TRBV9	14	.	.	TRBJ2-3	TGTGCCAGCAGCGTAGGCGTAACCTCAGATACGCAGTATTTT	CASSVGVTSDTQYF
TRBV19	14	.	.	TRBJ2-1	TGTGCCAGTAGTTTCGGGACATCCTACAATGAGCAGTTCTTC	CASSFGTSYNEQFF
TRBV5-1	14	.	.	TRBJ1-3	TGCGCCAGCAGCTTGGCGGGGGTCGGAAACACCATATATTTT	CASSLAGVGNTIYF
TRBV30	14	.	.	TRBJ1-1	TGTGCCTGGAGCCCAATACCGGGATTCACTGAAGCTTTCTTT	CAWSPIPGFTEAFF
TRBV2	13	.	.	TRBJ2-5	TGTGCCAGCAGTGGACAACTCAGGGAGACCCAGTACTTC	CASSGQLRETQYF
TRBV24-1	13	.	few	TRBJ1-5	TGTGCCACCAGTGATTTGCGGGGTCAGCCCCAGCATTTT	CATSDLRGQPQHF
TRBV5-5	13	TRBD1	.	TRBJ2-5	TGTGCCAGCAGCCGACAGGGGTGGGAGACCCAGTACTTC	CASSRQGWETQYF
TRBV19	13	.	.	TRBJ2-3	TGTGCCAGTAGTATCGGGGTGGTTGATACGCAGTATTTT	CASSIGVVDTQYF
TRBV5-5	13	.	.	TRBJ1-4	TGTGCCAGCACCCCTCCGGGGGGGTTAAAACTGTTTTTT	CASTPPGGLKLFF
TRBV18	15	TRBD1	.	TRBJ1-5	TGTGCCAGCTCAGGAGGACAGGTACGCAATCAGCCCCAGCATTTT	CASSGGQVRNQPQHF
TRBV28	11	TRBD1	.	TRBJ2-2	TGTGCCGGGACAGGGCCCGGGGAGCTGTTTTTT	CAGTGPGELFF
TRBV4-1	15	.	.	TRBJ2-2	TGCGCCAGCAGCCAAGTTTCGGGATTCACCGGGGAGCTGTTTTTT	CASSQVSGFTGELFF
TRBV5-1	16	.	.	TRBJ1-6	TGCGCCAGCAGCGTAACAGGGCTACCCTATAATTCACCCCTCCACTTT	CASSVTGLPYNSPLHF
TRBV3-1/TRBV3-2	17	TRBD2	.	TRBJ2-1	TGTGCCAGCAGCCACACTAGCGGGGGGGCCTCCTACAATGAGCAGTTCTTC	CASSHTSGGASYNEQFF
TRBV5-6	16	.	.	TRBJ1-6	TGTGCCAGCAGCTATGGACCGGTCAGGGCTAATTCACCCCTCCACTTT	CASSYGPVRANSPLHF